This T cell receptor (beta chain) was documented in a study of cytomegalovirus exposure and HLA in healthy donors. Worth noting for this clone: Its antigen remains unknown.

PCR involved 60 Vbeta and 13 Jbeta primers. The data were produced by immunoSEQ multiplex PCR, yet TCRdb's version contains in-frame clones alone and is incomplete. The repertoire consists of roughly 100,000 clones, with roughly 83% occurring once and the leading ten covering under 4%. Study results and caveats: Later findings reportedly placed an Asian-associated ancestry cluster below the approximately 650-donor mean for N-insertions. A cluster of highly shared sequence variants was likely a sequencing artifact. Earlier analysis found most TCR beta V segments productive about 90% or about 30% of the time.

The CDR3 spans 14 residues. J lost 7 bases, V lost 4 bases, and 4 bases had no gene match. Germline V gene sequence: CDR1 MGHRA, CDR2 YSYEKL. This receptor was obtained from a male donor in good health and CMV-seropositive. The chain uses TRBV4-1 and TRBJ1-6, with 7 bases lining up with TRBD1. The source material was PBMCs. CDR3 region: CASSRPGQNSPLHF. The CDR3 region has the DNA TGCGCCAGCAGCCGCCCGGGACAGAATTCACCCCTCCACTTT.